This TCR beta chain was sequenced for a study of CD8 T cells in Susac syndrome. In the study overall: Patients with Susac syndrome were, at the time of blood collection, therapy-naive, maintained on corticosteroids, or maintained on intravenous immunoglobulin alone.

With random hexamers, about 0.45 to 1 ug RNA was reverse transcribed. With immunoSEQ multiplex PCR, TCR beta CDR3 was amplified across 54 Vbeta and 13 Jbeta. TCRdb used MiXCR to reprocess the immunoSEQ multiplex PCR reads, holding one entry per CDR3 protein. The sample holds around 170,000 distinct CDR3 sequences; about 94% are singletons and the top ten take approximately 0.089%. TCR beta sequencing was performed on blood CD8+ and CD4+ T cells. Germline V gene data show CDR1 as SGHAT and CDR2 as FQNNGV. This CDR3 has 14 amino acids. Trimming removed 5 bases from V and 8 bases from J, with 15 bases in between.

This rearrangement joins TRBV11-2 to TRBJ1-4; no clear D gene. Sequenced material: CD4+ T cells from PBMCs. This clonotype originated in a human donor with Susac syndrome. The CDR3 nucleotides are TGTGCCAGCAGCCCCACCCCAGTGGGAGAAAAACTGTTTTTT. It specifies CASSPTPVGEKLFF.